The rows below give T cell receptor beta chains drawn from one sample of a study of blood T cell repertoires in COVID-19. TCRdb keeps only in-frame clones here, not all; method: immunoSEQ multiplex PCR. The sample has roughly 90,000 clones, 75% to 90% seen once; the top ten hold about a tenth. The sequencing sample was made of peripheral blood. These receptors all come from a woman in her 70s with acute or convalescent COVID-19. The conserved cysteine and the conserved F or W are not part of the CDR3 here. Clone size is given for some rows only: seen once, a few or many times, or a class if the clone is expanded.

v_call clone_size cdr3_aa
TRBV13 NA ASSFGQGGMRANEKLF
TRBV6-6 few ASSLTGALWGYT
TRBV19 NA ASSIVAGHGNQPQH
TRBV7-3 few ASSPLRTGANTGELF
TRBV20-1 NA SASTTTGGFSPLH
TRBV18 few ASSPRLLSLDTEAF
TRBV5-4 NA ASSLLDRATNYGYT
TRBV7-9 NA ASSQSGNYQPQH
TRBV19 NA ASSGLAGYNEQF
TRBV3-1/TRBV3-2 NA ASSQGNRAQPQH
TRBV5-1 NA ASSLRVAAGEQY
TRBV6-1 NA ASSEGTRQPQH
TRBV5-1 NA ASSLGLAVYNEQF
TRBV4-3 NA ASSLGTSNQPQH
TRBV10-2 NA ASSATDSNQPQH
TRBV7-6 NA ASSLLNFNTDTQY
TRBV3-1/TRBV3-2 NA ASSQVPGPTGELF
TRBV5-1 NA ASSLEGRKETQY
TRBV5-4 NA ASSFTPSTNEKLF
TRBV29-1 NA SARDSGGIYGYT
TRBV5-4 NA ASSLDQSGSGTDTQY
TRBV7-2 NA ASSLQGNQPQH
TRBV19 NA ASSVTGTDTEAF
TRBV3-1/TRBV3-2 NA ASSQRSGGEQF
TRBV5-1 NA ASSTNTAKNIQY
TRBV7-9 NA ASSSSGGVLAKNIQY
TRBV5-1 NA ASSLARTGATYQETQY
TRBV5-1 NA ASKGASSQETQY
TRBV27 NA ASSPTGYNEQF
TRBV3-1/TRBV3-2 few ASSQVSSGEQY
TRBV15 once ATSRDLRGGGEQY
TRBV6-6 NA ASASPSGGAVEQY
TRBV29-1 NA SGRFTDTQY
TRBV5-1 NA ASSPGLAGASSSYEQY
TRBV18 NA ASSPPTGGFYNEQF
TRBV6-5 once ASSPTGYGYT
TRBV9 NA ASSPRQGAGYT
TRBV19 NA ASSIETENQPQH
TRBV28 NA ASRTGGGGNTIY
TRBV6-5 NA ASSRQVKTEAF
TRBV5-1 NA ASSLTGKISYNEQF
TRBV7-2 NA ASSPWGREDHEQY
TRBV27 NA ASSQSFRTGSLALH
TRBV30 NA AWTRSRYNEQF
TRBV5-4 NA ASSLSGSGWAEQF
TRBV5-1 NA ASSSGVGLARGTGELF
TRBV7-9 NA ASSFSQSYNEQF
TRBV6-5 NA ASSTRQGNNSPLH
TRBV7-9 NA ASSSGQYETQY
TRBV5-4 NA ASSVGGRDEQF
TRBV27 NA ASRRAGTYNTEAF
TRBV28 NA ASTAGGQGYNEQF
TRBV30 NA AWSGSGPETQY
TRBV3-1/TRBV3-2 NA ATAQSFNYGYT
TRBV30 NA AWSVGVVRTGNTEAF
TRBV5-1 NA ASSLTGGLETQY
TRBV28 NA ASSLPLADGANEKLF
TRBV30 NA AWSAQGPYGYT
TRBV11-3 few ASSLGSNYEQY